Each of the 21 T cell receptor beta chains below was sequenced from the same sample in a study of beta chain features in type 1 diabetes. cDNA synthesis used the whole RNA isolate, giving expressed TCRB sequences. The protocol was immunoSEQ multiplex PCR, while the TCRdb copy is restricted to in-frame clones and leaves out a portion. Here the sample spans roughly 240,000 clones, roughly 25% being singletons. Study observations and caveats: A moderate, significant TCRB CDR3 shortening appeared in type 1 diabetes across four CD4+ subsets.

Their cognate antigens are unknown. Input material: naive CD4+ T cells from blood. The receptors here all came from a woman aged 25 to 39 with type 1 diabetes.

This chain uses TRBV5-1 with TRBJ2-1; D is perhaps TRBD1 (5 bases). The V and J ends lost 3 bases and 3 bases respectively, with 16 bases between them. CDR3 length: 16 amino acids. Germline V gene data show CDR1 as SGHRS and CDR2 as YFSETQ. The chain's CDR3 is CASSSRAARGYNEQFF. As DNA, the CDR3 is TGCGCCAGCAGCTCCCGGGCAGCAAGGGGCTACAATGAGCAGTTCTTC.

The CDR3 loop reads CASSFNRDQPQHF. The CDR3 nucleotides are TGTGCCAGCAGCTTTAACAGGGATCAGCCCCAGCATTTT. V and J are TRBV11-1 and TRBJ1-5, with D possibly being TRBD1 (6 bases). Trimming left V 3 bases short and J 5 bases short, with 8 bases between. CDR3 length: 13 amino acids. CDR1 SGHAT and CDR2 FQDESV come from the germline V gene (reference sequence).

In its sample, this clone was seen a few times. J is TRBJ1-1 and V is TRBV7-8; 9 bases match TRBD1. The germline CDR1 and CDR2 sequences are SGHVS and FQNEAQ. V trimming: 5 bases; J trimming: 1 base; junction bases outside the gene matches: 2. The CDR3 has 14 residues. DNA for the CDR3: TGTGCCAGCAGCAAACAGGGGGCGAACACTGAAGCTTTCTTT. Its protein product is CASSKQGANTEAFF. The full variable domain, in which reference TRBV7-8 and TRBJ1-1 provide the parts outside the CDR3, is GAGVSQSPRYKVAKRGQDVALRCDPISGHVSLFWYQQALGQGPEFLTYFQNEAQLDKSGLPSDRFFAERPEGSVSTLKIQRTQQEDSAVYLCASSKQGANTEAFFGQGTRLTVV.

The chain couples TRBV5-6 to TRBJ1-5; D is possibly TRBD1 (6 bases). CDR1 is SGHDT, CDR2 YYEEEE, per germline. The CDR3 loop spans 14 amino acids. The germline V and J ends were trimmed by 0 bases and 6 bases, with 10 bases remaining between them. The CDR3 DNA sequence: TGTGCCAGCAGCTTGGCAGGGGTGGGTCAGCCCCAGCATTTT. Translated, it gives CASSLAGVGQPQHF.

In its sample, this clone was seen a few times. The CDR3 coding sequence is TGTGCCAGCAGCTCCGGAGGGACAGGGGGGACCGTGGAGTTCTTC. Translating it yields CASSSGGTGGTVEFF. This sequence joins TRBV7-2 and TRBJ2-1; 11 bases align to TRBD1. Germline values: CDR1 SGHTA, CDR2 FQGNSA. The CDR3 is 15 amino acids. V lost 4 bases and J lost 14; bases outside the gene matches: 13.

This clone was seen only a few times. The rearrangement joins TRBV29-1 to TRBJ2-3; 7 bases agree with TRBD2. Trimming cost V 5 bases and J 0 bases; bases outside gene matches: 5. The CDR3 loop spans 14 amino acids. Germline CDR1 SQVTM, CDR2 ANQGSEA. CDR3 region: CSVIAGASTDTQYF. DNA of the CDR3: TGCAGCGTTATCGCGGGAGCGAGCACAGATACGCAGTATTTT.

V is TRBV28 and J is TRBJ1-2; D call uncertain. The V end lost 10 bases, the J end lost 6 bases, and 15 bases lay between the germline ends. The CDR3 totals 12 residues. Looked up from germline, CDR1 is MDHEN and CDR2 is SYDVKM. The CDR3 sequence is CATRGELNGYTF. The CDR3 region has the DNA TGTGCCACCCGCGGGGAGTTAAATGGCTACACCTTC.

This chain connects TRBV6-6 to TRBJ2-7, with 10 nucleotides matching TRBD2. The CDR3 runs 15 residues. Germline trimming cut 2 bases from V and 6 bases from J; bases unmatched to any gene: 7. Per the germline V gene, CDR1 is MNHNY and CDR2 is SVGAGI (reference sequence). This chain's CDR3 is CASSYGPSGRGEQYF. CDR3 sequence (DNA): TGTGCCAGCAGTTACGGTCCTAGCGGGAGAGGCGAGCAGTACTTC.

The V and J genes are TRBV7-8 and TRBJ2-7, with D possibly matching TRBD2 (6 bases). From germline, CDR1 is SGHVS and CDR2 FQNEAQ. V was clipped by 1 base and J by 2 bases, with 15 bases between them. This CDR3 has 16 amino acids. The CDR3 spells CASSLGRLARTYEQYF. CDR3 bases: TGTGCCAGCAGCTTAGGTCGGCTAGCGAGGACCTACGAGCAGTACTTC.

V and J are TRBV29-1 and TRBJ2-2; 9 nucleotides match TRBD1. The CDR3 is made up of 17 amino acids. The trim removed 4 bases at V and 6 bases at J, leaving 15 bases unmatched. In germline, CDR1 is SQVTM, CDR2 ANQGSEA. CDR3 coding DNA: TGCAGCGTTGCCCAAAGATTCGGACAGGGGAGGGCCGGGGAGCTGTTTTTT. Amino acid sequence: CSVAQRFGQGRAGELFF.

J is TRBJ2-1 and V is TRBV5-1, with D perhaps TRBD1 (5 bases). This CDR3 spans 14 amino acids. Trimming took 2 bases from V and 8 from J, leaving 14 bases between them. CDR1 is SGHRS, CDR2 YFSETQ, per germline. DNA for the CDR3: TGCGCCAGCAGCTTTCTCCCGACAGACCATGAGCAGTTCTTC. Translating it yields CASSFLPTDHEQFF.

The J gene is TRBJ2-7, the V gene TRBV4-1, with 7 nucleotides matching TRBD2. V trimming: 4 bases; J trimming: 5 bases; junction bases outside the gene matches: 20. The CDR3 has 18 amino acids. Germline V gives CDR1 MGHRA, CDR2 YSYEKL. The chain's CDR3 is CASSRTSGTTGGFDEQYF. The DNA for the CDR3 is TGCGCCAGCAGCCGCACATCTGGGACTACCGGCGGCTTCGACGAGCAGTACTTC.

The chain links TRBV7-3 to TRBJ2-2; weak D call: TRBD1 (5 bases). Trimming stripped 0 bases from V and 1 base from J, with 9 bases between. This CDR3 is 16 amino acids long. The germline V gene encodes CDR1 SGHTA and CDR2 FQGTGA. The CDR3 DNA sequence: TGTGCCAGCAGCTTAACGCCCGGACAGAACACCGGGGAGCTGTTTTTT. It is translated as CASSLTPGQNTGELFF.

The J gene is TRBJ2-2, the V gene TRBV29-1; tentatively, D is TRBD1 (6 bases). This CDR3 comprises 14 residues. From germline, CDR1 is SQVTM and CDR2 ANQGSEA. V dropped 4 bases and J dropped 0 bases, with 9 bases sitting between them. The CDR3 loop is CSVAGTPNTGELFF. The CDR3 DNA follows: TGCAGCGTTGCCGGGACACCGAACACCGGGGAGCTGTTTTTT.

This sequence joins TRBV10-3 and TRBJ1-2; no reliable D call. Germline V gene data show CDR1 as ENHRY and CDR2 as SYGVKD. Trimming took off 4 bases at V and 5 bases at J, with 8 bases between the two ends. This CDR3 region has 12 residues. CDR3 DNA sequence: TGTGCCATCAGTGTGACAACGTATGGCTACACCTTC. Encoded protein: CAISVTTYGYTF.

The V and J genes are TRBV30 and TRBJ1-2; D is possibly TRBD1 (5 bases). Germline V gene sequence: CDR1 GTSNPN, CDR2 SVGIG (reference sequence). The germline V and J ends were trimmed by 6 bases and 7 bases, with 21 bases remaining between them. The CDR3 loop spans 14 amino acids. CDR3 sequence reads: CACPLGGAQAGYTF. The CDR3, as DNA: TGTGCCTGCCCCCTCGGGGGTGCCCAAGCTGGCTACACCTTC. Together with reference TRBV30 and TRBJ1-2, the CDR3 gives the full variable domain: SQTIHQWPATLVQPVGSPLSLECTVEGTSNPNLYWYRQAAGRGLQLLFYSVGIGQISSEVPQNLSASRPQDRQFILSSKKLLLSDSGFYLCACPLGGAQAGYTFGSGTRLTVV.

V usage is TRBV30 and J usage is TRBJ1-3; possibly TRBD1 for D (5 bases). Looked up from germline, CDR1 is GTSNPN and CDR2 is SVGIG (reference sequence). The V gene lost 2 bases and the J gene lost 1 base, with 18 bases spanning the gap. This CDR3 spans 17 amino acids. CDR3 sequence (DNA): TGTGCCTGGAGTTGGGGCCGCTGGTCGGAATCTGGAAACACCATATATTTT. It yields the protein CAWSWGRWSESGNTIYF.

The V gene is TRBV9, the J gene TRBJ1-1, with D unclear. The CDR3 has 15 residues. Trimming shortened V by 0 bases and J by 0 bases, and 9 bases separated the two germline ends. The V gene's germline CDR1 is SGDLS and CDR2 YYNGEE. Here the CDR3 reads CASSVGGPMNTEAFF. CDR3 in DNA: TGTGCCAGCAGCGTAGGAGGGCCCATGAACACTGAAGCTTTCTTT.

This chain joins TRBV11-2 and TRBJ2-1; D ambiguous. The V gene's germline CDR1 is SGHAT and CDR2 FQNNGV. The CDR3 has 13 amino acids. V was shortened by 1 base and J by 10 bases, with 11 bases between the two germline ends. Here the CDR3 DNA reads TGTGCCAGCAGCTTAGCCGGTAGCAGCGAGCAGTTCTTC. It specifies CASSLAGSSEQFF.

V gene TRBV7-3 combines with J gene TRBJ2-3; 8 positions match TRBD2. The germline V gene has CDR1 SGHTA and CDR2 FQGTGA. J gave up 4 bases and V 1 base, and 4 bases lay outside the gene matches. The CDR3 is 15 amino acids. CDR3 region: CASSLNGRGSDTQYF. The DNA of the CDR3 is TGTGCCAGCAGCTTAAACGGGAGGGGGTCAGATACGCAGTATTTT.

Only a few counts were recorded for this clone. V usage is TRBV7-3 and J usage is TRBJ1-1, with a possible D match to TRBD1 (5 bases). The length of the CDR3 is 15 residues. V lost 2 bases and J lost 1, with 11 bases in between. The germline V gene encodes CDR1 SGHTA and CDR2 FQGTGA. CDR3 nucleotide sequence: TGTGCCAGCAGCTTACTAGGGGCTAGGAACACTGAAGCTTTCTTT. It specifies CASSLLGARNTEAFF.